This T cell receptor (beta chain) was documented in a study of blood T cell repertoires in COVID-19. Overall study: Samples taken during acute and convalescent COVID-19 were collected in the United States, Italy and Spain. PBMCs, B-cell-depleted T cells, or T cells were the source of the cDNA or gDNA that made up the material.

All enrollees were roughly 18 to 100 years old and from approximately 24 US areas. TCRdb's table, derived via immunoSEQ multiplex PCR, lists solely in-frame clones and lacks some. The sample includes approximately 300,000 clones, around nine tenths of them seen just once. The CDR3 sequence is 15 residues long. CDR1 and CDR2 from the germline V gene are SGHNT and YENEEA. Trimming at V came to 6 bases and at J to 3 bases, leaving 7 bases not matched to a gene. The sequence derives from a woman younger than 35 who had recovered from COVID-19. This chain uses TRBV11-3 with TRBJ1-2, with TRBD1 matching 10 bases. The sample taken for sequencing was PBMCs or T cells enriched from blood (not recorded which). As DNA, the CDR3 is TGTGCCAGCAGGGGCGGGACAGGGGACGACTATGGCTACACCTTC. Its protein product is CASRGGTGDDYGYTF.